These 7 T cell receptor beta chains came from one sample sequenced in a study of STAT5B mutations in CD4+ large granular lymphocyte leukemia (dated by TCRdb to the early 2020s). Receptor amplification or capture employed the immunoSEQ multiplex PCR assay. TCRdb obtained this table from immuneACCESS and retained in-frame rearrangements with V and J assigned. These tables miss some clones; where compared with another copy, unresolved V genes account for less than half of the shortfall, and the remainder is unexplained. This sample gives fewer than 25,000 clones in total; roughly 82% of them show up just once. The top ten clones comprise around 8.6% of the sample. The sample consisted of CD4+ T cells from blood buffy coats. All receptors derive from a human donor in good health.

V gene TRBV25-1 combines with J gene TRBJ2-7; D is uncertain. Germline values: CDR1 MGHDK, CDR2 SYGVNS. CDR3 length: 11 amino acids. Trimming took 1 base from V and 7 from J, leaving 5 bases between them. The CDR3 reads CASSEWREQYF. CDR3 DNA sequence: TGTGCCAGCAGTGAATGGAGAGAGCAGTACTTC.

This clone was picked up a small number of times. DNA of the CDR3: TGTGCCATCAGTGCCGGGGCCGGAGCTCAGCCCCAGCATTTT. It encodes CAISAGAGAQPQHF. The gene calls are TRBV10-3 and TRBJ1-5; D is perhaps TRBD1 (5 bases). The CDR3 consists of 14 residues. With 4 bases removed from V and 6 bases from J, the gap between germline ends came to 13 bases. Germline V gene sequence: CDR1 ENHRY, CDR2 SYGVKD.

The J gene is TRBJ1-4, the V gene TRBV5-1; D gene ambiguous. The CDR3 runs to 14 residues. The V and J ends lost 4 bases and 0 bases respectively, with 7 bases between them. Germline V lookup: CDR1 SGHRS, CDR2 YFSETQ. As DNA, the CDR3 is TGCGCCAGCAGCCCCCTTGCAACTAATGAAAAACTGTTTTTT. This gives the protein CASSPLATNEKLFF.

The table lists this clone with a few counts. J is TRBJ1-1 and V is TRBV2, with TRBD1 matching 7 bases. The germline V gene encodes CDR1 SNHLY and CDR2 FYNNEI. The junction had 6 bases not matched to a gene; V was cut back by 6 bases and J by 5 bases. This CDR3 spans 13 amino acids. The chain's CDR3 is CASRQEQGTEAFF. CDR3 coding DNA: TGTGCCAGCAGGCAGGAACAGGGGACTGAAGCTTTCTTT.

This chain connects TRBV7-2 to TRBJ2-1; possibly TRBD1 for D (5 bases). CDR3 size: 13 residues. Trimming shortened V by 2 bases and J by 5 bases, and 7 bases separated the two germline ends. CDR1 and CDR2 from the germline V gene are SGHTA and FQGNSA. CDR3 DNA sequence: TGTGCCAGCAGCTTAAACAGGAACAATGAGCAGTTCTTC. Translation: CASSLNRNNEQFF. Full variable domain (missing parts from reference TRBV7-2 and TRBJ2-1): GAGVSQSPSNKVTEKGKDVELRCDPISGHTALYWYRQSLGQGLEFLIYFQGNSAPDKSGLPSDRFSAERTGGSVSTLTIQRTQQEDSAVYLCASSLNRNNEQFFGPGTRLTVL.

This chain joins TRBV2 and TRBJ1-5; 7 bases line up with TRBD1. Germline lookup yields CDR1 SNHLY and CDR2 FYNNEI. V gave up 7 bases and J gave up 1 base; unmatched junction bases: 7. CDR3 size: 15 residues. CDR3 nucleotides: TGTGCCAGCAATCTACAGGGGTTAAGCAATCAGCCCCAGCATTTT. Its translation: CASNLQGLSNQPQHF.

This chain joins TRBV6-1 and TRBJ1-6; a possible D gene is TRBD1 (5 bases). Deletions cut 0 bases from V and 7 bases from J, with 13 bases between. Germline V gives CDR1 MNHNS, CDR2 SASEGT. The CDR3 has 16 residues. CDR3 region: CASSEAVGRDNSPLHF. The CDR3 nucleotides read TGTGCCAGCAGTGAAGCAGTGGGAAGGGACAATTCACCCCTCCACTTT.